The 22 T cell receptor beta chains below were found in one sample sequenced in a study of T cell responses to AZD1222 COVID-19 vaccine (dated by TCRdb to about 2021). In light of the paper, this sample's time point label describes: baseline before first vaccination. The library was made by the immunoSEQ multiplex PCR assay. The source is immuneACCESS, and TCRdb retained only in-frame sequences with V and J called. Part of the clones is not carried over; for the studies checked, unresolved V genes explain less than half of this, and the remainder is unexplained. Here the sample has 100,000 to 150,000 clones; roughly 90% occur a single time. Together, the top ten hold under 2% of the sample. Sequenced here: peripheral blood, sampled on day 0 of AZD1222 vaccination. These receptors originate from an adult in good health.

This clone was picked up a small number of times. The chain joins TRBV27 to TRBJ2-7; TRBD2 matches at 7 bases. The V segment lost 8 bases and the J segment 3 bases; nucleotides outside the gene matches: 4. Germline-derived CDR1 and CDR2 are MNHEY and SMNVEV (reference sequence). The CDR3 is 12 residues long. CDR3 DNA sequence: TGTGCCAGCGGGCGGGAGTACTACGAGCAGTACTTC. Amino acids: CASGREYYEQYF.

CDR3: CASSLLPAGGVRELFF. The CDR3 DNA reads as TGTGCCAGCAGTTTACTTCCAGCGGGAGGAGTTAGGGAGCTGTTTTTT. The chain couples TRBV27 to TRBJ2-2, with TRBD2 matching 9 bases. The CDR3 runs 16 residues. Germline V lookup: CDR1 MNHEY, CDR2 SMNVEV (reference sequence). V shed 2 bases and J 9 bases; nucleotides not matched to a gene: 10.

This chain links TRBV7-2 with TRBJ2-1, with D perhaps matching TRBD2 (6 bases). Germline CDR1 and CDR2: SGHTA and FQGNSA. The CDR3 loop spans 15 amino acids. Trimming removed 1 base at V and 3 bases at J, with 10 bases between. The DNA for the CDR3 is TGTGCCAGCAGCTTAGATAGCGGATACTACAATGAGCAGTTCTTC. Translation: CASSLDSGYYNEQFF.

The V call is TRBV7-8, the J call TRBJ2-5; D gene unclear. The CDR3 has 14 residues. Germline V gene data show CDR1 as SGHVS and CDR2 as FQNEAQ. With 4 bases removed from V and 1 base from J, the gap between germline ends came to 10 bases. The CDR3 loop reads CASSSQTVQETQYF. CDR3 sequence (DNA): TGTGCCAGCAGCTCGCAAACGGTCCAAGAGACCCAGTACTTC.

This sequence joins TRBV21-1 and TRBJ2-7; the DNA was not used to check the table's D call, TRBD2. TRBV21-1 is labeled a pseudogene. CDR3 length: 15 amino acids. In nucleotides, the CDR3 is TGTGCCAGCAGCGCCCATAGCGGATACACCTACGAGCAGTACTTC. The encoded protein is CASSAHSGYTYEQYF.

The CDR3 is CAISESGELNTEAFF. For the CDR3, the DNA is TGTGCCATCAGTGAGTCTGGGGAGCTAAACACTGAAGCTTTCTTT. The chain joins TRBV10-3 to TRBJ1-1; D is unclear. The CDR3 has 15 residues. The germline V and J ends were trimmed by 0 bases and 2 bases, with 10 bases remaining between them. In germline, CDR1 is ENHRY, CDR2 SYGVKD.

The chain is built from TRBV9 and TRBJ1-1; D unclear. Trimming took off 4 bases at V and 7 bases at J, with 11 bases between the two ends. The CDR3 is made up of 12 amino acids. Germline values: CDR1 SGDLS, CDR2 YYNGEE. The CDR3 DNA sequence: TGTGCCAGCAGCCCGGGCCAGCTTGAAGCTTTCTTT. Residues: CASSPGQLEAFF.

This CDR3 reads CASFQGPNQPQHF. As DNA, the CDR3 is TGTGCCAGTTTCCAGGGACCTAATCAGCCCCAGCATTTT. The chain has TRBV27 and TRBJ1-5; the D gene is possibly TRBD1 (5 bases). Trimming took 9 bases from V and 4 from J, leaving 13 bases between them. Germline values: CDR1 MNHEY, CDR2 SMNVEV (reference sequence). The CDR3 has 13 amino acids.

The CDR3 nucleotides are TGTGCCAGCAGCGATGGAGGAGTGGGGGGGAGTAATGAAAAACTGTTTTTT. Its translation: CASSDGGVGGSNEKLFF. The gene calls are TRBV9 and TRBJ1-4, with D perhaps TRBD1 (5 bases). V lost 3 bases and J 4 bases, leaving 19 bases between the germline ends. Germline loops: CDR1 SGDLS, CDR2 YYNGEE. CDR3 length equals 17 residues.

The V gene is TRBV20-1, the J gene TRBJ1-6; D may be TRBD1 (6 bases). V lost 3 bases and J lost 12, with 12 bases in between. The CDR3 runs 12 residues. From germline, CDR1 is DFQATT and CDR2 SNEGSKA (reference sequence). CDR3 residues: CSASGGLGPLHF. The CDR3 DNA sequence: TGCAGTGCTAGTGGGGGCCTTGGACCCCTCCACTTT.

The gene calls are TRBV19 and TRBJ2-3, with D possibly being TRBD1 (6 bases). The V end lost 3 bases, the J end lost 3 bases, and 10 bases lay between the germline ends. This CDR3 has 14 residues. From germline, CDR1 is LNHDA and CDR2 SQIVND (reference sequence). CDR3 protein: CASSIGQNTDTQYF. The DNA of the CDR3 is TGTGCCAGTAGTATCGGACAGAATACAGATACGCAGTATTTT.

The chain is built from TRBV30 and TRBJ1-1; TRBD1 might be the D (5 bases). The germline V gene encodes CDR1 GTSNPN and CDR2 SVGIG (reference sequence). CDR3 length: 14 residues. The V gene lost 1 base and the J gene lost 0 bases, with 9 bases spanning the gap. CDR3 loop: CAWSEGILNTEAFF. CDR3 sequence (DNA): TGTGCCTGGAGTGAGGGGATACTGAACACTGAAGCTTTCTTT.

V usage is TRBV5-1 and J usage is TRBJ1-6; D is ambiguous. The V and J ends lost 0 bases and 3 bases respectively, with 7 bases between them. In germline, CDR1 is SGHRS, CDR2 YFSETQ. The CDR3 contains 15 residues. The CDR3 DNA reads TGCGCCAGCAGCTTGGGCGGGGACTATAATTCACCCCTCCACTTT. This translates into CASSLGGDYNSPLHF.

The V gene is TRBV29-1, the J gene TRBJ1-1, with 7 bases fitting TRBD1. The CDR3 length is 18 residues. Germline values: CDR1 SQVTM, CDR2 ANQGSEA. The J segment lost 1 base and the V segment lost 0 bases, leaving 14 bases of the junction unmatched. The CDR3 is CSVEDWLGGNGKNTEAFF. The DNA of the CDR3 is TGCAGCGTTGAAGATTGGCTAGGGGGCAATGGGAAGAACACTGAAGCTTTCTTT.

The chain is built from TRBV6-1 and TRBJ1-1, with D perhaps matching TRBD1 (5 bases). Germline values: CDR1 MNHNS, CDR2 SASEGT. With 0 bases removed from V and 0 bases from J, the gap between germline ends came to 11 bases. This CDR3 has 16 residues. For the CDR3, the DNA is TGTGCCAGCAGTGAAGCGGGACCTCGAATGAACACTGAAGCTTTCTTT. Translation: CASSEAGPRMNTEAFF.

The chain links TRBV5-4 to TRBJ1-2; 9 bases map to TRBD1. Trimming at V came to 5 bases and at J to 4 bases, leaving 9 bases not matched to a gene. In germline, CDR1 is SGHNT, CDR2 YYREEE (reference sequence). The CDR3 runs to 15 residues. CDR3 bases: TGTGCCAGCAGTCCGGGACAGGGCCACTCCTATGGCTACACCTTC. It translates to CASSPGQGHSYGYTF.

This chain connects TRBV13 to TRBJ1-1; the D gene is possibly TRBD1 (5 bases). Trimming took 8 bases from V and 4 from J, leaving 17 bases between them. The V gene's germline CDR1 is PRHDT and CDR2 FYEKMQ (reference sequence). This CDR3 is 14 amino acids long. Here the CDR3 reads CASGETGTRTEAFF. The CDR3 DNA is TGTGCCAGCGGCGAAACGGGGACCCGCACTGAAGCTTTCTTT.

The rearrangement joins TRBV28 to TRBJ1-4; tentatively, D is TRBD1 (6 bases). The CDR3 is 15 residues long. V was shortened by 5 bases and J by 4 bases, with 14 bases between the two germline ends. Germline V gene sequence: CDR1 MDHEN, CDR2 SYDVKM. The CDR3, as DNA: TGTGCCAGCAGTCCGGGGGGGGCTCATAATGAAAAACTGTTTTTT. Translation: CASSPGGAHNEKLFF.

The chain employs TRBV19 and TRBJ2-5, with D perhaps TRBD1 (6 bases). V was pared by 10 bases and J by 3 bases, with 12 bases between. The CDR3 loop spans 12 amino acids. The germline V gene has CDR1 LNHDA and CDR2 SQIVND (reference sequence). The CDR3 loop reads CATSDRKETQYF. The CDR3 nucleotides are TGTGCCACTTCGGACAGAAAAGAGACCCAGTACTTC.

This chain links TRBV19 with TRBJ2-7; TRBD2 is a possible D gene (6 bases). This CDR3 region has 14 residues. CDR1 and CDR2 from the germline V gene are LNHDA and SQIVND (reference sequence). V gave up 3 bases and J gave up 1 base, with 10 bases separating them. CDR3 in amino acids: CASSIRENSYEQYF. The CDR3 nucleotides are TGTGCCAGTAGTATCCGGGAGAATTCCTACGAGCAGTACTTC. The whole variable domain, filled in from reference TRBV19 and TRBJ2-7, reads DGGITQSPKYLFRKEGQNVTLSCEQNLNHDAMYWYRQDPGQGLRLIYYSQIVNDFQKGDIAEGYSVSREKKESFPLTVTSAQKNPTAFYLCASSIRENSYEQYFGPGTRLTVT.

The chain recombines TRBV6-1 with TRBJ2-3; no reliable D call. The CDR3 is 15 amino acids. V dropped 3 bases and J dropped 2 bases, with 12 bases sitting between them. The germline V gene encodes CDR1 MNHNS and CDR2 SASEGT. The CDR3: CASSESTENTDTQYF. As DNA, the CDR3 is TGTGCCAGCAGTGAGAGCACAGAAAACACAGATACGCAGTATTTT.

The chain links TRBV19 to TRBJ1-2; D ambiguous. This CDR3 has 13 residues. Germline-derived CDR1 and CDR2 are LNHDA and SQIVND (reference sequence). V was clipped by 6 bases and J by 5 bases, with 13 bases between them. CDR3 region: CASSPSNSYGYTF. The CDR3 DNA sequence: TGTGCCAGTAGCCCCTCAAATAGTTATGGCTACACCTTC.